The subject of this entry is one T cell receptor (beta chain). What it binds is unknown. This record comes from a study of naive and memory T cell subsets. The beta constant-region primer was an equimolar mix of two oligonucleotides covering TRBC1 and TRBC2. Nested alpha and beta constant-region primers with the SP2 primer drove four PCR rounds on ligated cDNA. TCRdb redid the calling of the UMI-ligation and nested PCR reads with MiXCR, one entry per CDR3 protein. The sample holds 130,000 or so distinct CDR3 sequences, roughly 36% seen once. Points from the study as a whole: From naive to CM, EM and EMRA, diversity decreased and Gini increased.

Trimming removed 8 bases from V and 3 bases from J; junction bases left unmatched: 5. The CDR3 length is 15 residues. Germline CDR1 MNHEY, CDR2 SVGAGI. The material sequenced was central memory CD4+ T cells from blood. The chain has TRBV6-5 and TRBJ2-5; 14 positions match TRBD2. This receptor was obtained from a human donor in good health. As DNA, the CDR3 is TGTGCCAGCCAAGGACTAGCGGGAGGTGAAGAGACCCAGTACTTC. This encodes CASQGLAGGEETQYF.